A single sample gave rise to the 6 T cell receptor beta chains below, sequenced in a study of blood T cell repertoires in COVID-19. TCRdb's table, derived via immunoSEQ multiplex PCR, lists solely in-frame clones and lacks some. The data contain about 110,000 clones, 65% to 85% of them singletons. Sequenced input: peripheral blood. The receptors derive from a man aged 50 to 60 with acute or convalescent COVID-19.

V usage is TRBV5-1 and J usage is TRBJ1-5, with TRBD1 matching over 7 bases. The CDR3 spans 15 residues. CDR1 is SGHRS and CDR2 is YFSETQ in the germline V gene. V lost 0 bases, J lost 6 bases, and 6 bases stayed unmatched. The CDR3 region is CASSLDSQGGQPQHF. As DNA, the CDR3 is TGCGCCAGCAGCTTGGATTCCCAGGGGGGTCAGCCCCAGCATTTT.

This sequence joins TRBV5-4 and TRBJ1-2, with 10 bases aligning to TRBD1. Germline loops: CDR1 SGHNT, CDR2 YYREEE (reference sequence). The length of the CDR3 is 16 residues. The trim removed 5 bases at V and 4 bases at J, leaving 11 bases unmatched. The CDR3 is CASRHRAGTGAYGYTF. The DNA for the CDR3 is TGTGCCAGCAGACACCGCGCCGGGACAGGGGCCTATGGCTACACCTTC.

The chain employs TRBV7-3 and TRBJ1-4, with no clear D. CDR3 length equals 13 residues. In germline, CDR1 is SGHTA, CDR2 FQGTGA. The V end was cut by 5 bases, the J end by 5 bases, with 9 bases between. CDR3 in amino acids: CASSPTGNEKLFF. In DNA form, the CDR3 reads TGTGCCAGCAGCCCCACGGGGAATGAAAAACTGTTTTTT.

CDR3 sequence: CASSPLRGANTDTQYF. CDR3 DNA sequence: TGTGCCAGCAGCCCTTTACGGGGGGCCAACACAGATACGCAGTATTTT. The chain joins TRBV3-1 (or the pseudogene TRBV3-2) to TRBJ2-3; D might be TRBD2 (7 bases). Per germline, CDR1 LGHDT and CDR2 YNNKEL (reference sequence). Trimming pared 4 bases from V and 2 bases from J, leaving 16 bases between. The length of the CDR3 is 16 residues.

The chain couples TRBV9 to TRBJ1-1; TRBD1 matches 7 bases. There are 15 residues in the CDR3. Germline CDR1 reads SGDLS; CDR2 reads YYNGEE. J was trimmed by 0 bases and V by 5 bases; bases with no gene match: 7. The CDR3 is CASSNGQVMNTEAFF. The CDR3, as DNA: TGTGCCAGCAGTAATGGACAGGTCATGAACACTGAAGCTTTCTTT.

This chain links TRBV12-3 or TRBV12-4 with TRBJ1-1; D remains unclear. Between the trimmed V and J ends, which lost 2 bases and 5 bases, there was a span of 9 bases. The CDR3 is 13 residues long. This CDR3 reads CASSLTQRTEAFF. For the CDR3, the DNA is TGTGCCAGCAGTTTAACACAACGAACTGAAGCTTTCTTT.